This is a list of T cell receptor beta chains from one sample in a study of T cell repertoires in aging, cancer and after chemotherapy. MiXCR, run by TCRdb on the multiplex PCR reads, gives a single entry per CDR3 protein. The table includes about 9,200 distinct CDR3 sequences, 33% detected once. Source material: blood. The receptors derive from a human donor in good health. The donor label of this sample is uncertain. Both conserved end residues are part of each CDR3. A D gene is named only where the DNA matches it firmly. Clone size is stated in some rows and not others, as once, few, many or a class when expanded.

CASSSPDRDTEAFF TGTGCCAGCAGCTCTCCGGACAGGGACACTGAAGCTTTCTTT TRBJ1-1 TRBV5-6 TRBD1 few
CASSPLRRGQETQYF TGTGCCAGCAGCCCCCTGAGGAGGGGACAAGAGACCCAGTACTTC TRBJ2-5 TRBV14 . .
CASSYLGFGANVLTF TGTGCCAGCAGTTACCTGGGTTTCGGGGCCAACGTCCTGACTTTC TRBJ2-6 TRBV6-5 . medium-sized
CASTYRAAYEQYF TGTGCCAGCACCTACAGGGCGGCCTACGAGCAGTACTTC TRBJ2-7 TRBV6-1 . .
CASSQLAGSTDTQYF TGTGCCAGCAGCCAACTAGCGGGCAGCACAGATACGCAGTATTTT TRBJ2-3 TRBV6-5 TRBD2 medium-sized
CASSNGGEAFF TGTGCCAGCAGTAACGGCGGTGAAGCTTTCTTT TRBJ1-1 TRBV6-5 . few
CASSYSRGSGFTEAFF TGTGCCAGCAGTTACTCGAGGGGCTCGGGGTTCACTGAAGCTTTCTTT TRBJ1-1 TRBV6-2/TRBV6-3 . .
CASNPVQGAGEQYF TGTGCCAGCAACCCCGTACAGGGGGCAGGCGAGCAGTACTTC TRBJ2-7 TRBV10-3 TRBD1 .
CASSSSAGGNTGELFF TGTGCCAGCAGCTCTTCTGCGGGGGGGAACACCGGGGAGCTGTTTTTT TRBJ2-2 TRBV5-4 TRBD2 medium-sized
CASSYSEGWGDSPLHF TGTGCCAGCAGTTACTCGGAGGGCTGGGGGGATTCACCCCTCCACTTT TRBJ1-6 TRBV6-2/TRBV6-3 . .
CASSLDGDLTGLWTGELFF TGTGCCAGCAGCTTGGATGGTGACTTAACAGGGTTGTGGACCGGGGAGCTGTTTTTT TRBJ2-2 TRBV13 . few
CASSLQDSNTDTQYF TGCGCCAGCAGCTTACAAGATTCTAACACAGATACGCAGTATTTT TRBJ2-3 TRBV5-1 . .
CASSISQGAGTDTQYF TGTGCCAGTAGTATCTCACAGGGGGCCGGCACAGATACGCAGTATTTT TRBJ2-3 TRBV19 TRBD1 .
CASSPNDSNEQFF TGTGCCAGCAGTCCCAACGACAGCAATGAGCAGTTCTTC TRBJ2-1 TRBV12-3/TRBV12-4 . .
CATSATPPGQGGEQYF TGTGCCACCAGCGCTACGCCCCCGGGACAGGGTGGCGAGCAGTACTTC TRBJ2-7 TRBV15 TRBD1 .
CASSLNVANYGYTF TGTGCCAGCAGCTTAAACGTGGCAAACTATGGCTACACCTTC TRBJ1-2 TRBV7-2 . .
CASSPGRSRSHEQFF TGTGCCAGCAGCCCCGGACGCAGCCGATCGCATGAGCAGTTCTTC TRBJ2-1 TRBV7-2 . .
CASTGQKAEAFF TGTGCCAGCACTGGACAAAAGGCTGAAGCTTTCTTT TRBJ1-1 TRBV6-5 . .
CASSYAQGSTYNEQFF TGTGCCAGCAGTTACGCCCAAGGGAGCACCTACAATGAGCAGTTCTTC TRBJ2-1 TRBV6-2/TRBV6-3 . .
CASSYSRQLHYEQYF TGTGCCAGCAGTTACTCACGGCAGCTACACTACGAGCAGTACTTC TRBJ2-7 TRBV6-5 . .
CATSRGNSYEQYF TGTGCCACCAGCAGGGGAAATTCCTACGAGCAGTACTTC TRBJ2-7 TRBV15 . .
CASSSRALGLAGEQYF TGTGCCAGCAGTTCGCGCGCATTGGGACTAGCGGGCGAGCAGTACTTC TRBJ2-7 TRBV12-3/TRBV12-4 TRBD2 .
CASSPTSYEQYF TGTGCCAGCAGTCCGACTAGTTACGAGCAGTACTTC TRBJ2-7 TRBV6-2/TRBV6-3 . .
CAIRSSGIDTQYF TGTGCCATCAGAAGCAGCGGAATAGATACGCAGTATTTT TRBJ2-3 TRBV10-3 . few
CASSLREGGGAHEQYF TGTGCCAGCAGCTTGAGGGAAGGCGGGGGCGCCCACGAGCAGTACTTC TRBJ2-7 TRBV5-4 . .
CASSQAVAGGGTDTQYF TGCGCCAGCAGCCAAGCGGTAGCGGGGGGAGGCACAGATACGCAGTATTTT TRBJ2-3 TRBV4-3 TRBD2 .
CASSPMPGVRETQYF TGCGCCAGCAGCCCCATGCCAGGAGTTAGGGAGACCCAGTACTTC TRBJ2-5 TRBV5-1 . once
CASSLRQNYGYTF TGTGCCAGCAGCTTGAGGCAGAACTATGGCTACACCTTC TRBJ1-2 TRBV5-6 . few
CASPAARQGVYEQYF TGTGCCAGCCCTGCCGCTCGACAGGGGGTTTACGAGCAGTACTTC TRBJ2-7 TRBV11-2 TRBD1 few
CASSASGGASDTQYF TGTGCCAGCAGTGCTAGCGGGGGGGCCTCAGATACGCAGTATTTT TRBJ2-3 TRBV9 TRBD2 .
CASTGRTVAEKLFF TGTGCCAGCACAGGGAGGACAGTAGCTGAAAAACTGTTTTTT TRBJ1-4 TRBV13 . few
CASSFRGGSDNEQFF TGTGCCAGCAGCTTTCGGGGGGGAAGCGACAATGAGCAGTTCTTC TRBJ2-1 TRBV7-2 TRBD2 .
CSARDTSGEETQYF TGCAGTGCTAGAGACACTAGCGGCGAAGAGACCCAGTACTTC TRBJ2-5 TRBV20-1 TRBD2 .
CASSPGGGTDTQYF TGTGCCAGCAGCCCAGGGGGCGGAACAGATACGCAGTATTTT TRBJ2-3 TRBV5-5 TRBD1 few
CASSLSGTMSTEAFF TGTGCCAGCAGCTTATCCGGGACAATGAGCACTGAAGCTTTCTTT TRBJ1-1 TRBV13 . few
CASSYEQGDTEAFF TGTGCCAGCAGTTACGAACAGGGTGACACTGAAGCTTTCTTT TRBJ1-1 TRBV6-6 . few
CASSLKGSFNQPQHF TGTGCCAGCAGTTTGAAGGGGAGTTTCAATCAGCCCCAGCATTTT TRBJ1-5 TRBV27 . .
CAWSGDGDTEAFF TGTGCCTGGAGTGGGGACGGAGACACTGAAGCTTTCTTT TRBJ1-1 TRBV30 . .
CASRITGANQPQHF TGTGCCAGCAGAATAACGGGGGCCAATCAGCCCCAGCATTTT TRBJ1-5 TRBV28 . once
CASSEARAGGTFF TGTGCCAGCAGTGAGGCCCGCGCGGGGGGAACGTTCTTC TRBJ2-1 TRBV6-1 TRBD2 few
CASSYGQGPNGYTF TGTGCCAGCAGTTACGGACAGGGCCCGAATGGCTACACCTTC TRBJ1-2 TRBV12-3/TRBV12-4 TRBD1 few
CAWSVQGPYEQYF TGTGCCTGGAGTGTACAGGGTCCCTACGAGCAGTACTTC TRBJ2-7 TRBV30 . few
CASSYSDLRDTQYF TGTGCCAGCAGTTACTCAGACTTGAGGGATACGCAGTATTTT TRBJ2-3 TRBV6-2/TRBV6-3 . .
CASSEFHSSGGLFTDTQYF TGTGCCAGCAGTGAATTTCATAGTAGCGGGGGGCTTTTCACAGATACGCAGTATTTT TRBJ2-3 TRBV6-1 TRBD2 few